The T cell receptor (beta chain) described here comes from a study of cytomegalovirus exposure and HLA in healthy donors. Study results and limitations: The dataset shows that most TCR sequences were rare, while some public TCRs occurred in many donors. It was found in a later analysis that first-cohort TCR clusters tended to co-occur in the approximately 130 validation repertoires. The authors enumerated 180 or so TCR beta chains as linked to cytomegalovirus.

About this clone itself: Its antigen is still unknown.

Germline V gene sequence: CDR1 LNHDA, CDR2 SQIVND (reference sequence). CDR3 length: 14 residues. V lost 4 bases and J lost 2, with 12 bases in between. TCRdb keeps only in-frame clones here, not all; method: immunoSEQ multiplex PCR. The sample consists of some 87,000 clones, 90% to 97% of them appearing once. Sequenced sample: PBMCs. The chain employs TRBV19 and TRBJ2-7, with unresolved D. The sequence was obtained from a woman aged 18-29 years in good health and CMV-seronegative. In DNA form, the CDR3 reads TGTGCCAGTAGTACAGGCCCGGCCACCTACGAGCAGTACTTC. It translates to CASSTGPATYEQYF.